This T cell receptor (beta chain) comes out of a study of cytomegalovirus exposure and HLA in healthy donors. Broader study findings: The listing of 150 to 200 TCR beta chains classed them as cytomegalovirus-associated. Sequence variants that were highly shared formed a cluster that was likely a sequencing artifact.

Points on this clone: Antigen specificity is unknown.

The PCR contained 60 Vbeta and 13 Jbeta primers. Produced via immunoSEQ multiplex PCR; TCRdb's table is partial and in-frame only. The sample includes 140,000 to 150,000 clones, approximately 65% of them seen just once. Germline V gives CDR1 SGHRS, CDR2 YFSETQ. The CDR3 sequence is 18 residues long. V gave up 1 base and J gave up 0 bases; unmatched junction bases: 8. Sequenced: PBMCs. The clonotype was recovered from a woman aged 55-75 years in good health and CMV-seronegative. V is TRBV5-1 and J is TRBJ2-3, with 10 bases fitting TRBD2. Here the CDR3 reads CASSLSSGGISSTDTQYF. In DNA, the CDR3 is TGCGCCAGCAGCTTGAGTAGCGGGGGGATCTCTAGCACAGATACGCAGTATTTT.